This TCR beta chain derives from a study of post-analysis software for immune sequencing data. Study-wide results and caveats: In patients, TRBV5-6, TRBV5-1 and TRBV20-1 belonged to five TRBV segments found more frequently than in controls.

The V segment lost 3 bases and the J segment 3 bases; nucleotides outside the gene matches: 5. CDR3 length: 14 amino acids. Per germline, CDR1 DFQATT and CDR2 SNEGSKA (reference sequence). Details on this clonotype: Its antigen is undetermined.

Sequencing libraries made from TCR beta cDNA carried unique molecular identifiers. T cells, about 0.95 to 10 million of them, yielded hundreds of thousands of cDNA molecules. From the PCR reads, TCRdb called clonotypes with MiXCR, one entry per CDR3 protein. The sample holds 350,000 to 500,000 distinct CDR3 sequences; 39% are singletons and the top ten take approximately 7.7%. This receptor was obtained from a girl aged 2-10 years with multiple sclerosis. Sequenced input: blood. The gene calls are TRBV20-1 and TRBJ1-1; 9 positions agree with TRBD1. CDR3 loop: CSASTTGGDTEAFF. The DNA of the CDR3 is TGCAGTGCTAGCACGACAGGGGGGGACACTGAAGCTTTCTTT.